This T cell receptor beta chain was observed in a study of T cells in Graves' hyperthyroidism and ophthalmopathy. RNA transcripts gave rise to amplified TCR beta CDR3 regions. TCR CDR3 regions were first amplified by RT-PCR with HTBI primers. TCRdb passed the multiplex PCR reads through MiXCR, listing each CDR3 protein once. The table has under 750,000 distinct CDR3 sequences, about 17% seen once; the top ten hold over 15%. Among the patients, aged 18 to 65, hyperthyroidism was newly diagnosed and had lasted under 2 months. Using around 10 ml of fresh peripheral blood, PBMCs were prepared. This CDR3 has 14 amino acids. With 1 base removed from V and 1 base from J, the gap between germline ends came to 4 bases. Germline assignment: CDR1 SEHNR and CDR2 FQNEAQ (reference sequence). Regarding the study as a whole: Ophthalmopathy could be told apart from stable hyperthyroidism with a 13 V-J model. Blood also carried most thyroid clonotypes expanded above 0.001.

Comment on this clonotype: The antigen remains undetermined.

The chain joins TRBV7-9 to TRBJ2-2, with D unresolved. Sequencing input: blood. The clonotype was recovered from a woman in her forties or fifties with Graves' hyperthyroidism that later progressed to Graves' ophthalmopathy. CDR3 loop: CASSLDGNTGELFF. The CDR3 DNA follows: TGTGCCAGCAGCTTAGACGGGAACACCGGGGAGCTGTTTTTT.